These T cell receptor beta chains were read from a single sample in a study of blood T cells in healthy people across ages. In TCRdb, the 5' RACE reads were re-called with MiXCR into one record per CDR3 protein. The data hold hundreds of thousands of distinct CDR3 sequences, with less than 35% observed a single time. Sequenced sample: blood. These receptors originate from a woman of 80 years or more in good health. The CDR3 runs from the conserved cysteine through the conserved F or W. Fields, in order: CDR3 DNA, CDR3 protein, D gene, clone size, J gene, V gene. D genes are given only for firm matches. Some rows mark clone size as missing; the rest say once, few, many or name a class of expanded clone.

CDR3nt: TGTGCCAGCAGCTTAGAGACAGGGACTAATGAAAAACTGTTTTTT
CDR3aa: CASSLETGTNEKLFF
d_gene: TRBD1
abundance: -
j_gene: TRBJ1-4
v_gene: TRBV7-9

CDR3nt: TGTGCCTGGAGTGTAATGAGATATGAAGCTTTCTTT
CDR3aa: CAWSVMRYEAFF
d_gene: -
abundance: few
j_gene: TRBJ1-1
v_gene: TRBV30

CDR3nt: TGTGCCACCAGTGATAAGTCAGACTCATCAGATACGCAGTATTTT
CDR3aa: CATSDKSDSSDTQYF
d_gene: -
abundance: many
j_gene: TRBJ2-3
v_gene: TRBV24-1

CDR3nt: TGTGCCTGGAAATCTAAGCAGTTAAATCAGCCCCAGCATTTT
CDR3aa: CAWKSKQLNQPQHF
d_gene: -
abundance: few
j_gene: TRBJ1-5
v_gene: TRBV30

CDR3nt: TGTGCCAGCGCGACAGGGGGCGAAGATCCCCAGCATTTT
CDR3aa: CASATGGEDPQHF
d_gene: TRBD1
abundance: -
j_gene: TRBJ1-5
v_gene: TRBV2

CDR3nt: TGTGCCAGTAGTATAAGGGGACCCAACTTCCCCAATGAGCAGTTCTTC
CDR3aa: CASSIRGPNFPNEQFF
d_gene: -
abundance: many
j_gene: TRBJ2-1
v_gene: TRBV19

CDR3nt: TGCAGTGCTAGGGGATATAGCGGGGGGGCCTACAATGAGCAGTACTTC
CDR3aa: CSARGYSGGAYNEQYF
d_gene: TRBD2
abundance: -
j_gene: TRBJ2-7
v_gene: TRBV20-1

CDR3nt: TGTGCCAGCAGTAACCGGGACAGGGTTCTCTCTGGGGCCAACGTCCTGACTTTC
CDR3aa: CASSNRDRVLSGANVLTF
d_gene: TRBD1
abundance: many
j_gene: TRBJ2-6
v_gene: TRBV6-5

CDR3nt: TGTGCCAGCAGCCAAAGACTAGCGGGGGGCGTAGAGACCCAGTACTTC
CDR3aa: CASSQRLAGGVETQYF
d_gene: TRBD2
abundance: many
j_gene: TRBJ2-5
v_gene: TRBV4-2

CDR3nt: TGTGCCAGCAGTTACGATAGGACGGTCGAGCAGTACTTC
CDR3aa: CASSYDRTVEQYF
d_gene: -
abundance: -
j_gene: TRBJ2-7
v_gene: TRBV6-6

CDR3nt: TGTGCCGGCAGCAAGGTGGCGGGGGGACTCACAGATACGCAGTATTTT
CDR3aa: CAGSKVAGGLTDTQYF
d_gene: TRBD2
abundance: once
j_gene: TRBJ2-3
v_gene: TRBV3-1

CDR3nt: TGTGCCAGCTCACCACAGGCGAACACTGAAGCTTTCTTT
CDR3aa: CASSPQANTEAFF
d_gene: -
abundance: few
j_gene: TRBJ1-1
v_gene: TRBV18

CDR3nt: TGCGCCAGCAGCAACCGGGACAGGGGGGTTTACGAGCAGTACTTC
CDR3aa: CASSNRDRGVYEQYF
d_gene: TRBD1
abundance: once
j_gene: TRBJ2-7
v_gene: TRBV5-1

CDR3nt: TGTGCCAGCAGTGAAGTACAGGTCTATAATTCACCCCTCCACTTT
CDR3aa: CASSEVQVYNSPLHF
d_gene: -
abundance: -
j_gene: TRBJ1-6
v_gene: TRBV2

CDR3nt: TGCGCCAGCAGCCAAGATCGACGTCACCCCCAGCATTTT
CDR3aa: CASSQDRRHPQHF
d_gene: -
abundance: -
j_gene: TRBJ1-5
v_gene: TRBV4-3

CDR3nt: TGTGCCAGCAGCCAAGAGGGGGGCCCCGGCGTAGAGACCCAGTACTTC
CDR3aa: CASSQEGGPGVETQYF
d_gene: -
abundance: -
j_gene: TRBJ2-5
v_gene: TRBV4-2

CDR3nt: TGTGCCATCAGAGCTGACAGGGCCCTCTACGAGCAGTACTTC
CDR3aa: CAIRADRALYEQYF
d_gene: TRBD1
abundance: many
j_gene: TRBJ2-7
v_gene: TRBV10-3

CDR3nt: TGTGCCAGCAGCATTGGTCCCTCTGGGGCCAACGTCCTGACTTTC
CDR3aa: CASSIGPSGANVLTF
d_gene: -
abundance: many
j_gene: TRBJ2-6
v_gene: TRBV9

CDR3nt: TGTGCCAGCTCATTCGGGGGATATTCATCTGGGGCCAACGTCCTGACTTTC
CDR3aa: CASSFGGYSSGANVLTF
d_gene: -
abundance: -
j_gene: TRBJ2-6
v_gene: TRBV18

CDR3nt: TGTGCCAGCAGCTACCCCGGACGGATCCTTGAAGCTTTCTTT
CDR3aa: CASSYPGRILEAFF
d_gene: -
abundance: few
j_gene: TRBJ1-1
v_gene: TRBV7-9

CDR3nt: TGTGCCGGTAGTCCCCTCCCCGGGGGTAATGAAAAACTGTTTTTT
CDR3aa: CAGSPLPGGNEKLFF
d_gene: -
abundance: -
j_gene: TRBJ1-4
v_gene: TRBV19

CDR3nt: TGTGCCAGCAGTCACAGAAGTAGGGGGGCCTCCACTGAAGCTTTCTTT
CDR3aa: CASSHRSRGASTEAFF
d_gene: -
abundance: -
j_gene: TRBJ1-1
v_gene: TRBV27

CDR3nt: TGTGCCAGCAGCCTAAGCGAGCCCCAATCCTACGAGCAGTACTTC
CDR3aa: CASSLSEPQSYEQYF
d_gene: -
abundance: many
j_gene: TRBJ2-7
v_gene: TRBV27

CDR3nt: TGTGCCAGCAGCGACCCGACAGCGGGGGGTTTCGATGAGCAGTTCTTC
CDR3aa: CASSDPTAGGFDEQFF
d_gene: TRBD2
abundance: many
j_gene: TRBJ2-1
v_gene: TRBV3-1

CDR3nt: TGTGCCAGCAGCCCACTCAGGAGTGGGGGTTCCACAGATACGCAGTATTTT
CDR3aa: CASSPLRSGGSTDTQYF
d_gene: -
abundance: many
j_gene: TRBJ2-3
v_gene: TRBV14

CDR3nt: TGTGCCAGCAGCTTATCTCTCCGACTAAGGGCCAACGTCCTGACTTTC
CDR3aa: CASSLSLRLRANVLTF
d_gene: -
abundance: many
j_gene: TRBJ2-6
v_gene: TRBV7-2

CDR3nt: TGCGCCAGCAGCTTGGGCGCAGGGGCGAACACTGAAGCTTTCTTT
CDR3aa: CASSLGAGANTEAFF
d_gene: -
abundance: few
j_gene: TRBJ1-1
v_gene: TRBV5-1

CDR3nt: TGCAGTGCTAGTAGGGGGCTTAGCACAGATACGCAGTATTTT
CDR3aa: CSASRGLSTDTQYF
d_gene: TRBD1
abundance: many
j_gene: TRBJ2-3
v_gene: TRBV20-1

CDR3nt: TGTGCCAGCAGTTTAATGGGGGCCCGACAGCCCCAGCATTTT
CDR3aa: CASSLMGARQPQHF
d_gene: -
abundance: -
j_gene: TRBJ1-5
v_gene: TRBV12-3/TRBV12-4

CDR3nt: TGTGCCAGCAGTTCCGGTAGCGTGTTGGCTAATGAAAAACTGTTTTTT
CDR3aa: CASSSGSVLANEKLFF
d_gene: -
abundance: many
j_gene: TRBJ1-4
v_gene: TRBV12-3/TRBV12-4

CDR3nt: TGTGCCAGCAGTGACACGACCGGAGGCTACACCTTC
CDR3aa: CASSDTTGGYTF
d_gene: -
abundance: -
j_gene: TRBJ1-2
v_gene: TRBV6-4

CDR3nt: TGTGCCAGCAGCTTAGATGGGTTTTCCGGGACACCGTACTTC
CDR3aa: CASSLDGFSGTPYF
d_gene: -
abundance: few
j_gene: TRBJ2-7
v_gene: TRBV11-2

CDR3nt: TGTGCCAGCAGCTTGGACGTGACAGGGGAAAAACTGTTTTTT
CDR3aa: CASSLDVTGEKLFF
d_gene: TRBD1
abundance: -
j_gene: TRBJ1-4
v_gene: TRBV5-6

CDR3nt: TGTGCCAGTAGTTATCGGGCAATTAGCACAGATGCGCAGTATTTT
CDR3aa: CASSYRAISTDAQYF
d_gene: -
abundance: -
j_gene: TRBJ2-3
v_gene: TRBV19

CDR3nt: TGTGCCAGCAGTTACTCCGATCAGATCGGGGAGCTGTTTTTT
CDR3aa: CASSYSDQIGELFF
d_gene: -
abundance: few
j_gene: TRBJ2-2
v_gene: TRBV6-5

CDR3nt: TGCGCCAGCAGCTTGGCTTGGACAGGATCAAACACCGGGGAGCTGTTTTTT
CDR3aa: CASSLAWTGSNTGELFF
d_gene: TRBD1
abundance: -
j_gene: TRBJ2-2
v_gene: TRBV5-1

CDR3nt: TGTGCCAGCAGTTCTCAGAAGACAGGGAATGGCTACACCTTC
CDR3aa: CASSSQKTGNGYTF
d_gene: TRBD1
abundance: -
j_gene: TRBJ1-2
v_gene: TRBV28

CDR3nt: TGTGCCACCAGCACTGGACGGGGAACGAACTATGGCTACACCTTC
CDR3aa: CATSTGRGTNYGYTF
d_gene: -
abundance: -
j_gene: TRBJ1-2
v_gene: TRBV15

CDR3nt: TGTGCCAGCAACATCAAGGGGGGCGGCTACACCTTC
CDR3aa: CASNIKGGGYTF
d_gene: -
abundance: many
j_gene: TRBJ1-2
v_gene: TRBV7-9